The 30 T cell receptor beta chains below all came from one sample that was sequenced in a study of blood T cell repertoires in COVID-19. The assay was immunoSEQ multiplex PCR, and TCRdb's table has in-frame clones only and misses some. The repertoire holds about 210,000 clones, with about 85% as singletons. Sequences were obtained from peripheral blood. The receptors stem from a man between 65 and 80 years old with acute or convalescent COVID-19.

CDR3 protein: CASRGGFSYEQYF. CDR3 in DNA: TGTGCCAGCAGGGGAGGGTTCAGCTACGAGCAGTACTTC. The chain has TRBV6-5 and TRBJ2-7; 7 nucleotides align to TRBD2. Unmatched junction bases numbered 5, after V lost 6 bases and J lost 3 bases. Germline CDR1 is MNHEY and CDR2 is SVGAGI. The CDR3 loop spans 13 amino acids.

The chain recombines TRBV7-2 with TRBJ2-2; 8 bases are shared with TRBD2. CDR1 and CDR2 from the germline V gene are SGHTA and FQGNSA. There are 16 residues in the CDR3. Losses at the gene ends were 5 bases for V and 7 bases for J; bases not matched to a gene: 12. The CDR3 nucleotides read TGTGCCAGCAGCCGGGGGGGAGAACTAGCTGTCGGGGAGCTGTTTTTT. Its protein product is CASSRGGELAVGELFF.

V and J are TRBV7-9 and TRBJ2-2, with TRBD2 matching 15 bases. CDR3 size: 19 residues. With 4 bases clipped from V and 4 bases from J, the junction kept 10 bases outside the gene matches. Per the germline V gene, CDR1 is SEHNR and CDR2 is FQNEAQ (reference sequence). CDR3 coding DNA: TGTGCCAGCAGCTCACGAGGACTAGCGGGAGGGCCAGGCACCGGGGAGCTGTTTTTT. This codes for CASSSRGLAGGPGTGELFF.

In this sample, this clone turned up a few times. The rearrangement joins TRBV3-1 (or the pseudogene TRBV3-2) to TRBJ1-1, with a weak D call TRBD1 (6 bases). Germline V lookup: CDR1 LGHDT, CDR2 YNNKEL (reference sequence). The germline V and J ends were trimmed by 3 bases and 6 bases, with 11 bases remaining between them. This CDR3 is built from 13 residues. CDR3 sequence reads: CASSHGGGAEAFF. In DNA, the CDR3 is TGTGCCAGCAGCCACGGGGGGGGCGCTGAAGCTTTCTTT.

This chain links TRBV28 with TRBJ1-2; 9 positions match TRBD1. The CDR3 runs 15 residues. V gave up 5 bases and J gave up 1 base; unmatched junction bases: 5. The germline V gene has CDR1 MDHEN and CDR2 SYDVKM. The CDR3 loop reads CASSTGGALNYGYTF. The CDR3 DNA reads TGTGCCAGCAGTACAGGGGGCGCCCTTAACTATGGCTACACCTTC.

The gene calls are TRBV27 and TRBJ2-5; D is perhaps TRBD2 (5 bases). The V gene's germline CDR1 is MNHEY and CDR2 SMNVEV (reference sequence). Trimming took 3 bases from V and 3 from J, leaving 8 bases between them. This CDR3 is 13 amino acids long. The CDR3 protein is CASSFGLKETQYF. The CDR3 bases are TGTGCCAGCAGTTTTGGACTCAAAGAGACCCAGTACTTC.

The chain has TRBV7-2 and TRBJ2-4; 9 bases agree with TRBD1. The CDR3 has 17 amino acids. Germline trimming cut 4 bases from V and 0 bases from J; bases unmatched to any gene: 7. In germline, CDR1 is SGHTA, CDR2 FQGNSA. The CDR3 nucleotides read TGTGCCAGCAGCTGGGACAGGGTATCGGGAGCCAAAAACATTCAGTACTTC. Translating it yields CASSWDRVSGAKNIQYF.

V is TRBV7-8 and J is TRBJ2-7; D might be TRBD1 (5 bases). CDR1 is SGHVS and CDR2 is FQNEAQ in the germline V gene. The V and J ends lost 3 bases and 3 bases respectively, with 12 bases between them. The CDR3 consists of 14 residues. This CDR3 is CASSLTVGDYEQYF. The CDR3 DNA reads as TGTGCCAGCAGCTTGACAGTTGGGGACTACGAGCAGTACTTC.

CDR3 bases: TGTGCCAGCTCACCACCGAACCGGGACAGGGGAGCTGAAGCTTTCTTT. Translated, it gives CASSPPNRDRGAEAFF. This chain uses TRBV18 with TRBJ1-1; TRBD1 agrees at 10 bases. Trimming at V came to 0 bases and at J to 6 bases, leaving 7 bases not matched to a gene. CDR3 length: 16 residues. Germline loops: CDR1 KGHSH, CDR2 LQKENI.

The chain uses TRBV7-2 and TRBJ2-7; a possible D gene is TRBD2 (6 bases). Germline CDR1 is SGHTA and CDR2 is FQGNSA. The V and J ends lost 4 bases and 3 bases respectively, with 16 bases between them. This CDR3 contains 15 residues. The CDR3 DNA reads TGTGCCAGCAGCTCGGCGGGATCAGGTCTCTACGAGCAGTACTTC. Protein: CASSSAGSGLYEQYF.

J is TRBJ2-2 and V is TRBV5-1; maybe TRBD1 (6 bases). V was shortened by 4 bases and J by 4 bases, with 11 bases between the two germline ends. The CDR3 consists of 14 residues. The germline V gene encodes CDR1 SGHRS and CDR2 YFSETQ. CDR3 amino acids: CASSQSRGTGELFF. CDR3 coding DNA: TGCGCCAGCAGCCAATCCAGGGGCACCGGGGAGCTGTTTTTT.

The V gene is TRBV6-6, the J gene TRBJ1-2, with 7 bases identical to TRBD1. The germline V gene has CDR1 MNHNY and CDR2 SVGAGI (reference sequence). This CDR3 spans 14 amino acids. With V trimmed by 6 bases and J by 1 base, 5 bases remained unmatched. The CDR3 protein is CASRLGQNNYGYTF. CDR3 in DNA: TGTGCCAGCAGACTGGGACAGAATAACTATGGCTACACCTTC.

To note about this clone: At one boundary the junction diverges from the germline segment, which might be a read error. This CDR3 is CASSLTGVETQYF. CDR3 nucleotide sequence: TGTGCCAGCAGCCTAACAGGGGTCGAGACCCAGTACTTC. The genes are TRBV7-3 and TRBJ2-5; the match to TRBD1 covers 7 bases. The CDR3 contains 13 residues. Germline-derived CDR1 and CDR2 are SGHTA and FQGTGA.

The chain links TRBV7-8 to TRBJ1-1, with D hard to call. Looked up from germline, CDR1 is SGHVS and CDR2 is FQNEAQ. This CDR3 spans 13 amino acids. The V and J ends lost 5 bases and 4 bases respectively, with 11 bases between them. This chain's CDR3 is CASSPRRFTEAFF. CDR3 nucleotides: TGTGCCAGCAGCCCTAGAAGGTTCACTGAAGCTTTCTTT.

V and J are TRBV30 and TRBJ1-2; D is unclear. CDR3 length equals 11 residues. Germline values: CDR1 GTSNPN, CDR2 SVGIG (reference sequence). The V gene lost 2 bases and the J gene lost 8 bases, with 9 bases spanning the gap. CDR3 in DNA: TGTGCCTGGAGTAGAATCGAGGGCTACACCTTC. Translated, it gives CAWSRIEGYTF. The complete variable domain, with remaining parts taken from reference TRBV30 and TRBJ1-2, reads SQTIHQWPATLVQPVGSPLSLECTVEGTSNPNLYWYRQAAGRGLQLLFYSVGIGQISSEVPQNLSASRPQDRQFILSSKKLLLSDSGFYLCAWSRIEGYTFGSGTRLTVV.

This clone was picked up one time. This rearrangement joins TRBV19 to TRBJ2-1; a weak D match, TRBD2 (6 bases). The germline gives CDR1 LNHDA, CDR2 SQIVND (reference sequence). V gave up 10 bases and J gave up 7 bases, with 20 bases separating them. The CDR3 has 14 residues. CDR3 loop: CATEGGGSQNEQFF. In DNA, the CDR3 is TGTGCCACCGAGGGTGGAGGGAGTCAGAATGAGCAGTTCTTC.

CDR3: CSVEITGAPTDTQYF. The CDR3 region has the DNA TGCAGCGTCGAAATAACAGGGGCCCCCACAGATACGCAGTATTTT. V is TRBV29-1 and J is TRBJ2-3; 7 positions agree with TRBD1. The J segment lost 2 bases and the V segment lost 6 bases, leaving 11 bases of the junction unmatched. In germline, CDR1 is SQVTM, CDR2 ANQGSEA. The CDR3 sequence is 15 residues long.

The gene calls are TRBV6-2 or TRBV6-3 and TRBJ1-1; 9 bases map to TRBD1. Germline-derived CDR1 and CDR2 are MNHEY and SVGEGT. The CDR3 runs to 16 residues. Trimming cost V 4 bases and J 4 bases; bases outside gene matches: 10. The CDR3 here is CASSSAQGAGRTEAFF. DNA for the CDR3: TGTGCCAGCAGTTCCGCACAGGGGGCCGGCCGCACTGAAGCTTTCTTT.

CDR3 in DNA: TGTGCCAGCAGCCCGACTAGCGGGAGTCTCGAGCAGTACTTC. This gives the protein CASSPTSGSLEQYF. V is TRBV7-2 and J is TRBJ2-7, with 12 positions matching TRBD2. CDR3 length: 14 amino acids. The ends lost 5 bases at V and 6 bases at J; junction bases unmatched: 5. The germline gives CDR1 SGHTA, CDR2 FQGNSA.

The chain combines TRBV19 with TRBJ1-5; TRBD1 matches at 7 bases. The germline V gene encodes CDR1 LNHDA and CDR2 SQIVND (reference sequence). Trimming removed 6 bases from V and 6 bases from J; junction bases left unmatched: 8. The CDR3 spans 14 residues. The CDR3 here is CASRTWTGRQPQHF. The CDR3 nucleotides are TGTGCCAGTAGAACCTGGACAGGACGTCAGCCCCAGCATTTT.

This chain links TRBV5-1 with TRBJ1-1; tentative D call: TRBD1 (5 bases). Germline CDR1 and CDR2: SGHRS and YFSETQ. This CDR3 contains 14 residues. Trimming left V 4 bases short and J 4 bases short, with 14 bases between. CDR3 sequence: CASSALDRSTEAFF. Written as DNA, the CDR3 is TGCGCCAGCAGCGCCTTAGACAGATCCACTGAAGCTTTCTTT.

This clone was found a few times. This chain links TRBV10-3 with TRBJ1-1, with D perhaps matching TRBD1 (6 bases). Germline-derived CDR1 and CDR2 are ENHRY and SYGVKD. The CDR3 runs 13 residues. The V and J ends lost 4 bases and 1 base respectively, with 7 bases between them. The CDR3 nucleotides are TGTGCCATCAGTGGGGGGCGGAACACTGAAGCTTTCTTT. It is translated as CAISGGRNTEAFF.

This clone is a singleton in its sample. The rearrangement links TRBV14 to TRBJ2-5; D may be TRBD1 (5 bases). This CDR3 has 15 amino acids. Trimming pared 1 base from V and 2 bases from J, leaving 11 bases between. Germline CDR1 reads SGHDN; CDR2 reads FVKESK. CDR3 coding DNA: TGTGCCAGCAGCCAAGTGAACAGACAGCAAGAGACCCAGTACTTC. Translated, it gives CASSQVNRQQETQYF.

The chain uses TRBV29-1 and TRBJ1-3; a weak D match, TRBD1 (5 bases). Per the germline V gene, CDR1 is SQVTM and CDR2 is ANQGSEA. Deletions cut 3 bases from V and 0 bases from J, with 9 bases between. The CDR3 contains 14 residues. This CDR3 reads CSVDQGLSGNTIYF. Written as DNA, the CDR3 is TGCAGCGTTGACCAGGGACTCTCTGGAAACACCATATATTTT.

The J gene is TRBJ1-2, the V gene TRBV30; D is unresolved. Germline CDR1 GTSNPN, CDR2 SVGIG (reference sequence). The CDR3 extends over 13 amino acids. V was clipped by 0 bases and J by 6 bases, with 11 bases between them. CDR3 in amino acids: CAWSVQGRNGYTF. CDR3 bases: TGTGCCTGGAGTGTACAAGGGAGGAATGGCTACACCTTC.

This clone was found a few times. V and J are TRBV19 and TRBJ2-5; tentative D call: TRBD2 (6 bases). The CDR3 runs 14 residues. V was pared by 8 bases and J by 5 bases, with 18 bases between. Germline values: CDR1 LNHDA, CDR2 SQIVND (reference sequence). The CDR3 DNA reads TGTGCCAGTGCCAATGGGGGGAATCTCGAGACCCAGTACTTC. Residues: CASANGGNLETQYF.

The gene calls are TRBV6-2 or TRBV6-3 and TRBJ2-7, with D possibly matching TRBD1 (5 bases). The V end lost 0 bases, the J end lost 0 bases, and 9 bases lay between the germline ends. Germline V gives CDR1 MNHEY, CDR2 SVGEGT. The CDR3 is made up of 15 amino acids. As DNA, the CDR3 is TGTGCCAGCAGTTACTCAAGGGGCAGCTCCTACGAGCAGTACTTC. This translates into CASSYSRGSSYEQYF.

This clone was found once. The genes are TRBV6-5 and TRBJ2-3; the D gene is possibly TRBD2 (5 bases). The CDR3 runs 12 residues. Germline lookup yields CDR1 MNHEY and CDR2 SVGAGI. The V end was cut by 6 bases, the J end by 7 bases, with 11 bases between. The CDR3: CASRDSLYTQYF. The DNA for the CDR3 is TGTGCCAGCAGGGACTCCCTGTATACGCAGTATTTT.

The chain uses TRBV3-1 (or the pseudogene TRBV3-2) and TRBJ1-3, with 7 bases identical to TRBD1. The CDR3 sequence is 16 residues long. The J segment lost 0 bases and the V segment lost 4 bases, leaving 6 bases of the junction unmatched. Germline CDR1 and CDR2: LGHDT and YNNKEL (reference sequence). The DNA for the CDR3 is TGTGCCAGCAGCCCTACCGGGACAGACTCTGGAAACACCATATATTTT. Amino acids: CASSPTGTDSGNTIYF.

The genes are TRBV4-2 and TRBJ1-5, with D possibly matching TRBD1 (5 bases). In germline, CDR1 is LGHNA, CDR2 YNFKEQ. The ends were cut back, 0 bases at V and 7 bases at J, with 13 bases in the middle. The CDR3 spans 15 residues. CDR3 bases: TGTGCCAGCAGCCAAGAAGTGACCCGGGGGCAGCCCCAGCATTTT. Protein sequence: CASSQEVTRGQPQHF.